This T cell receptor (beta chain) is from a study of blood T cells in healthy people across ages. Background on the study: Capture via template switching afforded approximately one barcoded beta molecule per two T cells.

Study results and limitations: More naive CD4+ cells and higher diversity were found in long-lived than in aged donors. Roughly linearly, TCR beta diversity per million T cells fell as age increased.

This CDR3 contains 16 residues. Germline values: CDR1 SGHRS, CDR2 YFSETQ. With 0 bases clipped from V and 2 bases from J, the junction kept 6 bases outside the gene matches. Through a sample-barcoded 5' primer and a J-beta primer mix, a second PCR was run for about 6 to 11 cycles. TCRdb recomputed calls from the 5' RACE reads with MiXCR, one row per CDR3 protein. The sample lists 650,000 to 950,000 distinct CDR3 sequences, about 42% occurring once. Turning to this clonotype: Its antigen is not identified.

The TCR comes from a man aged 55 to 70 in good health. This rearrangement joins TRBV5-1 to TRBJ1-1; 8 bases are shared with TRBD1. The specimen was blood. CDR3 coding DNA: TGCGCCAGCAGCTTGGGCGGACAGGGAGGAAACACTGAAGCTTTCTTT. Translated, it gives CASSLGGQGGNTEAFF.